This T cell receptor beta chain was captured by sequencing in a study of control samples from healthy donors and cancer patients. Sequencing used immunoSEQ multiplex PCR; TCRdb keeps in-frame clones, though not all of them. The sample includes about 79,000 clones, 93% of them seen just once. This CDR3 comprises 15 residues. V dropped 2 bases and J dropped 0 bases, with 9 bases sitting between them. Per the germline V gene, CDR1 is SGHRS and CDR2 is YFSETQ. Sequencing was performed on PBMCs. The V gene is TRBV5-1, the J gene TRBJ1-5; a weak D match, TRBD1 (6 bases). The sequence derives from a woman aged 40 to 50 with lung cancer. The DNA for the CDR3 is TGCGCCAGCAGCTTAGGGGGAAATAGCAATCAGCCCCAGCATTTT. The encoded protein is CASSLGGNSNQPQHF.